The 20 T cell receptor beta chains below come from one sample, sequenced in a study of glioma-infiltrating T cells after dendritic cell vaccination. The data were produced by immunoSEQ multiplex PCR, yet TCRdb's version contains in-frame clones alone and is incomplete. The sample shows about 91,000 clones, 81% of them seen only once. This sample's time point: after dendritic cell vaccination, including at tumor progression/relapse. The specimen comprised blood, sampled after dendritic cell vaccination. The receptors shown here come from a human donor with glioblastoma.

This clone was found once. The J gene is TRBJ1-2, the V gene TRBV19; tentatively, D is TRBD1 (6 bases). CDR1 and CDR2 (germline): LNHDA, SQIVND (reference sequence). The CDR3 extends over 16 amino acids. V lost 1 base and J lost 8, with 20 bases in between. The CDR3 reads CASSIGAGAFSGGYTF. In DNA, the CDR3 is TGTGCCAGTAGTATAGGGGCAGGGGCCTTCTCGGGGGGCTACACCTTC.

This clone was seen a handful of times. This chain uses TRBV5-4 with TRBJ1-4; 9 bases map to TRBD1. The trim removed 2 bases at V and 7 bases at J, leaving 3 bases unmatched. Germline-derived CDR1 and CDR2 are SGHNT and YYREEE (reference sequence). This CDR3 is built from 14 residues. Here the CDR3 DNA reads TGTGCCAGCAGCTTACAGGGGGCCTCTGAAAAACTGTTTTTT. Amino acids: CASSLQGASEKLFF. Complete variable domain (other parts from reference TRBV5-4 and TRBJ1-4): ETGVTQSPTHLIKTRGQQVTLRCSSQSGHNTVSWYQQALGQGPQFIFQYYREEENGRGNFPPRFSGLQFPNYSSELNVNALELDDSALYLCASSLQGASEKLFFGSGTQLSVL.

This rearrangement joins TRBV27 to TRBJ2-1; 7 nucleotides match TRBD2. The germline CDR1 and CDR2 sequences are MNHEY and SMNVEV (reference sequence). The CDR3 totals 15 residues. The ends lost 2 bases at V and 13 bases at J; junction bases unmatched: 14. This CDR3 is CASSLAPFGGFGQFF. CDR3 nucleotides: TGTGCCAGCAGTTTAGCCCCTTTCGGGGGGTTCGGCCAGTTCTTC.

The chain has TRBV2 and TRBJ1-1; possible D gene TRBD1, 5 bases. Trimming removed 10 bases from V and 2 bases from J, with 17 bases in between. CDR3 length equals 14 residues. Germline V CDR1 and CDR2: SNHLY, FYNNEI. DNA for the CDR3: TGTGCCACCGTGGGTAGGGACTACAACACTGAAGCTTTCTTT. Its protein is CATVGRDYNTEAFF.

The CDR3 DNA is TGCGCCAGCAAGAGGGATAATGATTCACCCCTCCACTTT. This translates into CASKRDNDSPLHF. The genes are TRBV5-1 and TRBJ1-6; D remains ambiguous. V gave up 6 bases and J gave up 8 bases, with 12 bases separating them. The CDR3 runs 13 residues. CDR1 and CDR2 (germline): SGHRS, YFSETQ.

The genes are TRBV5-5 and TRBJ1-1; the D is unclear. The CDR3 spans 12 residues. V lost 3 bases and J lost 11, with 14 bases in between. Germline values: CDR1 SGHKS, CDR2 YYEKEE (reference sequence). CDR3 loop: CASSSEAARAFF. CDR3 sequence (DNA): TGTGCCAGCAGCTCTGAGGCGGCCCGGGCTTTCTTT.

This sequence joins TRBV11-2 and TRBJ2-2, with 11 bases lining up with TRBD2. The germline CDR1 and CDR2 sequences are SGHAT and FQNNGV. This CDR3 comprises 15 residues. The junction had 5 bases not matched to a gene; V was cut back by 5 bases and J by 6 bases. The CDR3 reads CASSHNSGGAGELFF. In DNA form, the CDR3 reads TGTGCCAGCAGCCACAATAGCGGGGGGGCCGGGGAGCTGTTTTTT.

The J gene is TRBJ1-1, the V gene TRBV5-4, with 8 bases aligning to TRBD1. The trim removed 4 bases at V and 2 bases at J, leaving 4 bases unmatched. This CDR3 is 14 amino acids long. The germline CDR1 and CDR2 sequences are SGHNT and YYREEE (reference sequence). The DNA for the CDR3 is TGTGCCAGCAGCCGGACAGGGTATAACACTGAAGCTTTCTTT. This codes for CASSRTGYNTEAFF.

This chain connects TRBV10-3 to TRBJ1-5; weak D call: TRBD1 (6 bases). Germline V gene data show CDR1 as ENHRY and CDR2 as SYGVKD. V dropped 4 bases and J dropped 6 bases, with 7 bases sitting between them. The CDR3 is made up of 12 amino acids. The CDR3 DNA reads TGTGCCATCAGTGGAGGGGGTCAGCCCCAGCATTTT. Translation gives CAISGGGQPQHF.

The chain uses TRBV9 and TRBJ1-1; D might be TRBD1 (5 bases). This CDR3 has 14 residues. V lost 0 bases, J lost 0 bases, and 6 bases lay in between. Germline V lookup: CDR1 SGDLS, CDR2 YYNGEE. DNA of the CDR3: TGTGCCAGCAGCGTAGAACAGGTGAACACTGAAGCTTTCTTT. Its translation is CASSVEQVNTEAFF.

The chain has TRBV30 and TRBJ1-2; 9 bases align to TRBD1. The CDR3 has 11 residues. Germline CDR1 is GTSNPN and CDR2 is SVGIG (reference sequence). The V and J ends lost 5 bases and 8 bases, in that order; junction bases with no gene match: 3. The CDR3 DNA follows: TGTGCCTGGGGGACAGGGTCAGGCTACACCTTC. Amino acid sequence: CAWGTGSGYTF.

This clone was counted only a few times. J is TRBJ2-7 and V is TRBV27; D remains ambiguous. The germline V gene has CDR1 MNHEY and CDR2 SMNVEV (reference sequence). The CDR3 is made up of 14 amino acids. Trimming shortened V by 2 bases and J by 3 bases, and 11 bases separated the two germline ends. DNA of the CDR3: TGTGCCAGCAGTTTAGTTGGCAGTGGCTACGAGCAGTACTTC. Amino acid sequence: CASSLVGSGYEQYF.

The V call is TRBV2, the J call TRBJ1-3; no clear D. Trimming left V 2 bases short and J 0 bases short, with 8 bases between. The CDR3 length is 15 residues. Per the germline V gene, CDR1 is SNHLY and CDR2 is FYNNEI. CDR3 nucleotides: TGTGCCAGCAGTGAACTGTTCAGCTCTGGAAACACCATATATTTT. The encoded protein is CASSELFSSGNTIYF.

CDR3 residues: CASSLWSTGVYEQFF. As DNA, the CDR3 is TGTGCCAGCAGCTTATGGTCAACCGGAGTCTATGAGCAGTTCTTC. The rearrangement joins TRBV7-9 to TRBJ2-1; D not certain. The length of the CDR3 is 15 residues. Germline values: CDR1 SEHNR, CDR2 FQNEAQ (reference sequence). V lost 2 bases, J lost 8 bases, and 16 bases lay in between.

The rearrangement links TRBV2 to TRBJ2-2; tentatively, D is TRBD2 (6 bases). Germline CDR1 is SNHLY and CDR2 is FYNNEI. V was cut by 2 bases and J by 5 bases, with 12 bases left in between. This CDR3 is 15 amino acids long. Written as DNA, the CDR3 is TGTGCCAGCAGTGAATTACTAGCAGGTACCGGGGAGCTGTTTTTT. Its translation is CASSELLAGTGELFF.

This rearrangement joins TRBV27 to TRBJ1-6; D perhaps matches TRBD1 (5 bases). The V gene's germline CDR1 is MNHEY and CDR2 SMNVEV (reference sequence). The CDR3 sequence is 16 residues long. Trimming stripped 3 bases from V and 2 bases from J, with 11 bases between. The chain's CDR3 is CASSFRQLPYNSPLHF. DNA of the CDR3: TGTGCCAGCAGTTTCCGACAGCTGCCCTATAATTCACCCCTCCACTTT.

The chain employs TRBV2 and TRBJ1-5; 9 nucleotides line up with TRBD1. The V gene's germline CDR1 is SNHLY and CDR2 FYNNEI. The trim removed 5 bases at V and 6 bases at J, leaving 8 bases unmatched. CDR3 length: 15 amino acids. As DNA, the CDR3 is TGTGCCAGCAGTAACTCCGGGACAGGGCCTCAGCCCCAGCATTTT. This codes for CASSNSGTGPQPQHF.

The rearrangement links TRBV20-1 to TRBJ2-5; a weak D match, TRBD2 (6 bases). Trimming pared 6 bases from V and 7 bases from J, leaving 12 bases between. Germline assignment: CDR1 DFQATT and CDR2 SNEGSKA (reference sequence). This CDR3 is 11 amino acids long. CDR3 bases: TGCAGTGCGGGGGGTCCCGGGACCCAGTACTTC. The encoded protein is CSAGGPGTQYF.

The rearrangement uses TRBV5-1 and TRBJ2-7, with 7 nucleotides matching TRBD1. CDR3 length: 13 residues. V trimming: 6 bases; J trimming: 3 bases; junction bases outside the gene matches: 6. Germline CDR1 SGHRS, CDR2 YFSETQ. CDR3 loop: CASNKDRNYEQYF. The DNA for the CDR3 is TGCGCCAGCAACAAGGACAGGAACTACGAGCAGTACTTC.

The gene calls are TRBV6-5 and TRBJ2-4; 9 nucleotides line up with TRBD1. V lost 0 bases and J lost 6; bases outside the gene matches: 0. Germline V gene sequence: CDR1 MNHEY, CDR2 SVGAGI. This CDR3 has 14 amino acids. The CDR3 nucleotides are TGTGCCAGCAGTTACTCGACAGGGGGAAACATTCAGTACTTC. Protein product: CASSYSTGGNIQYF.